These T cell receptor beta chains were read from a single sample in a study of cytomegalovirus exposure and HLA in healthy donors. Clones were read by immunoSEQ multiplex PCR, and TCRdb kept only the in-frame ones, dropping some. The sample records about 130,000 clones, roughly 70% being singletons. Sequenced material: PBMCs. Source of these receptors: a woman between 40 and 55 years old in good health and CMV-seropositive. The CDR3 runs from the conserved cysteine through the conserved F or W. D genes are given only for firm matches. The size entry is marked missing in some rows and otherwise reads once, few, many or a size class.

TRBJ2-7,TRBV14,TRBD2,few,CASSPTGDKRTSGKLYEQYF,TGTGCCAGCAGCCCCACAGGGGATAAGCGGACTAGCGGGAAACTCTACGAGCAGTACTTC
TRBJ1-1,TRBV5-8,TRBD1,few,CASLDDRGSMSNTEAFF,TGTGCCAGCCTTGACGACAGGGGGTCTATGTCGAACACTGAAGCTTTCTTT
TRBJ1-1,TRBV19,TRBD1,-,CASSNRGGTEAFF,TGTGCCAGTAGTAACAGGGGTGGCACTGAAGCTTTCTTT
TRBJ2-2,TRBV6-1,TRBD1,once,CASSPQGAAGELFF,TGTGCCAGCAGCCCTCAGGGGGCGGCCGGGGAGCTGTTTTTT
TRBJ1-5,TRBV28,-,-,CASGTPGRGNSNQPQHF,TGTGCCAGCGGGACGCCTGGGAGGGGGAATAGCAATCAGCCCCAGCATTTT
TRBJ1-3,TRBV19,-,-,CAISVPRTVGNTIYF,TGTGCCATCTCAGTGCCCCGGACAGTCGGAAACACCATATATTTT
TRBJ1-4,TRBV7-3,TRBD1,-,CASRSGQGSFSNEKLFF,TGTGCCAGTAGATCGGGACAGGGGTCTTTTAGTAATGAAAAACTGTTTTTT
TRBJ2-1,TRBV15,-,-,CATSPAGTREQFF,TGTGCCACCAGCCCAGCGGGCACCCGTGAGCAGTTCTTC
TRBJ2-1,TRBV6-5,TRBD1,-,CASTRTGGYNEQFF,TGTGCCAGCACGCGGACAGGGGGATACAATGAGCAGTTCTTC
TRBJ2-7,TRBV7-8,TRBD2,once,CASSGGRVRSCEQYF,TGTGCCAGCAGCGGAGGGAGGGTTCGATCCTGCGAGCAGTACTTC
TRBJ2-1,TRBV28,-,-,CASSLDGSVSYNEQFF,TGTGCCAGCAGTTTAGACGGTAGCGTCTCCTACAATGAGCAGTTCTTC
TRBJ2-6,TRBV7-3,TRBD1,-,CASSLRAGGGGANVLTF,TGTGCCAGCAGCTTAAGGGCAGGGGGTGGTGGGGCCAACGTCCTGACTTTC
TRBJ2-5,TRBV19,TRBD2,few,CASSMGLAEETQYF,TGTGCCAGTAGTATGGGACTAGCGGAAGAGACCCAGTACTTC
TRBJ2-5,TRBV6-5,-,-,CASSYSRSSSQETQYF,TGTGCCAGCAGTTACTCGAGATCCTCCTCCCAAGAGACCCAGTACTTC
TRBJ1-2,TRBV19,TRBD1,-,CASSPQSDRGGYGYTF,TGTGCCAGTAGTCCCCAATCGGACAGGGGCGGGTATGGCTACACCTTC
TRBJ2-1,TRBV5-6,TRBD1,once,CASSFQGVEQFF,TGTGCCAGCAGCTTCCAGGGGGTTGAGCAGTTCTTC
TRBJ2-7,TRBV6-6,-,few,CASSYSQGTYEQYF,TGTGCCAGCAGTTACTCGCAGGGAACCTACGAGCAGTACTTC
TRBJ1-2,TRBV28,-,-,CASRNDSSRYGYTF,TGTGCCAGCAGAAACGACAGCAGTCGGTATGGCTACACCTTC
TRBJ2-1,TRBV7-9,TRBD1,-,CASSFLPSGGGRQFF,TGTGCCAGCAGCTTCCTCCCGTCAGGGGGCGGTCGGCAGTTCTTC
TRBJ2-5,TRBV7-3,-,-,CASSREVTHSETQYF,TGTGCCAGCAGCCGCGAGGTAACACATAGCGAGACCCAGTACTTC
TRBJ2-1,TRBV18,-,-,CASSQLRQEYNEQFF,TGTGCCAGCTCACAACTACGACAGGAATACAATGAGCAGTTCTTC
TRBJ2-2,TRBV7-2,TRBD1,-,CASSLRHRGRGTGELFF,TGTGCCAGCAGCTTAAGGCACAGGGGGCGCGGAACCGGGGAGCTGTTTTTT
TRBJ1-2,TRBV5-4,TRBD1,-,CASSLGRGQGGYTF,TGTGCCAGCAGCTTGGGCAGGGGGCAAGGAGGCTACACCTTC
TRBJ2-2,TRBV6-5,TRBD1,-,CASRAGTGDGLFF,TGTGCCAGCAGGGCCGGGACAGGGGACGGGCTGTTTTTT
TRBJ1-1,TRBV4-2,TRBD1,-,CASSGRYTGGNTEAFF,TGTGCCAGCAGCGGCCGTTATACAGGGGGGAACACTGAAGCTTTCTTT
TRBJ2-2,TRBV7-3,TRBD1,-,CASSLIRGRGTGELFF,TGTGCCAGCAGCTTAATTAGGGGGCGCGGCACCGGGGAGCTGTTTTTT
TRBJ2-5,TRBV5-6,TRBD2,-,CASSLWGGETQYF,TGTGCCAGCAGCTTATGGGGGGGAGAGACCCAGTACTTC
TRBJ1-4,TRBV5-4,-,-,CASSLAQGPREKLFF,TGTGCCAGCAGCTTGGCCCAGGGGCCGAGGGAAAAACTGTTTTTT
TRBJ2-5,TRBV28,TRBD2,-,CASSFGGSEETQYF,TGTGCCAGCAGTTTTGGCGGGAGTGAGGAGACCCAGTACTTC